A selection of T cell receptor beta chains follows, all from one sample in a study of T cells in Graves' hyperthyroidism and ophthalmopathy. TCRdb redid the calling of the multiplex PCR reads with MiXCR, one entry per CDR3 protein. Of around 520,000 distinct CDR3 sequences in the sample, approximately 15% were seen once. The source material was blood. These receptors all stem from a woman aged 18-30 years with Graves' hyperthyroidism. Both conserved end residues are part of each CDR3. A D gene is named only where the DNA matches it firmly. Clone size, where shown, is once, few, many, or a class for clones that have expanded.

>many|TRBJ1-2|NA|TRBV28
CASSFRPSGGYTF
TGTGCCAGCAGTTTCCGGCCGTCCGGGGGCTACACCTTC
>many|TRBJ2-3|NA|TRBV12-3/TRBV12-4
CASRAGHSSDTQYF
TGTGCCAGCAGAGCAGGGCATTCTTCAGATACGCAGTATTTT
>few|TRBJ2-5|TRBD2|TRBV3-1
CASSQERFSIAGNKETQYF
TGTGCCAGCAGCCAAGAACGGTTTTCGATAGCGGGAAACAAAGAGACCCAGTACTTC
>NA|TRBJ2-1|NA|TRBV7-9
CASSLLEFF
TGTGCCAGCAGCTTATTGGAGTTCTTC
>NA|TRBJ2-1|NA|TRBV20-1
CSAKDFSYNEQFF
TGCAGTGCTAAGGACTTCTCCTACAATGAGCAGTTCTTC
>NA|TRBJ2-1|NA|TRBV15
CATIRDSDPYNEQFF
TGTGCCACCATCAGAGATAGCGACCCCTACAATGAGCAGTTCTTC
>NA|TRBJ2-1|TRBD2|TRBV5-1
CASSREGTSGYNEQFF
TGCGCCAGCAGCCGCGAGGGGACTAGCGGTTACAATGAGCAGTTCTTC
>many|TRBJ2-2|NA|TRBV9
CASSVGVLENTGELFF
TGTGCCAGCAGCGTAGGAGTCCTTGAGAACACCGGGGAGCTGTTTTTT
>many|TRBJ2-7|NA|TRBV3-1
CASSQAWDAYEQYF
TGTGCCAGCAGCCAAGCCTGGGACGCCTACGAGCAGTACTTC
>few|TRBJ2-2|TRBD2|TRBV11-3
CANSLDLPFSGVPTGELFF
TGTGCCAACAGCTTAGATCTGCCCTTTAGCGGGGTCCCCACCGGGGAGCTGTTTTTT
>many|TRBJ2-3|NA|TRBV24-1
CATSEKRWTDTQYF
TGTGCCACCAGTGAGAAACGATGGACAGATACGCAGTATTTT
>many|TRBJ1-2|NA|TRBV2
CAGSNLGYGYTF
TGTGCCGGGTCGAACCTGGGGTATGGCTACACCTTC
>many|TRBJ1-3|NA|TRBV6-1
CASTPGTQGNTIYF
TGTGCCAGCACCCCCGGGACGCAGGGAAACACCATATATTTT
>NA|TRBJ2-7|TRBD2|TRBV2
CASSPSTPGLAGFGEQYF
TGTGCCAGCAGTCCCAGCACTCCGGGACTAGCGGGGTTCGGTGAGCAGTACTTC
>few|TRBJ1-2|TRBD1|TRBV9
CASSGPAPGQADGYTF
TGTGCCAGCAGCGGTCCTGCTCCTGGACAGGCAGATGGCTACACCTTC
>many|TRBJ2-2|TRBD2|TRBV12-3/TRBV12-4
CASSLGASGSTGELFF
TGTGCCAGCAGTTTAGGGGCTAGCGGAAGCACCGGGGAGCTGTTTTTT